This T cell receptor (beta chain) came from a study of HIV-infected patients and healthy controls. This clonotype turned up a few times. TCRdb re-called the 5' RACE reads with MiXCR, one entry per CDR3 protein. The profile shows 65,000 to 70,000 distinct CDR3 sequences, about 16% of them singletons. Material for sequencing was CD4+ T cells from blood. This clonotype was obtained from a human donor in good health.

The CDR3 reads CASSSRVGIKSYGYTF. The CDR3 DNA reads as TGTGCCAGCAGTTCGAGGGTTGGGATAAAGAGCTATGGCTACACCTTC. The chain combines TRBV28 with TRBJ1-2; no definite D call. The CDR3 is 16 residues long. CDR1 and CDR2 (germline): MDHEN, SYDVKM. V was pared by 4 bases and J by 4 bases, with 19 bases between.